The present T cell receptor (beta chain) was sequenced within a study of CD8 T cells in Susac syndrome. cDNA came from about 0.5 to 1 ug RNA primed by random hexamers. TCRdb redid the calling of the immunoSEQ multiplex PCR reads with MiXCR, one entry per CDR3 protein. The sample records about 140,000 distinct CDR3 sequences, roughly 95% being singletons. The CDR3 extends over 13 amino acids. Germline loops: CDR1 SGHVS, CDR2 FNYEAQ. V dropped 2 bases and J dropped 7 bases, with 11 bases sitting between them. A few counts support this clonotype. The sample consisted of CD4+ T cells from PBMCs. V and J are TRBV7-6 and TRBJ2-5; maybe TRBD1 (7 bases). The TCR comes from a human donor with multiple sclerosis. In DNA form, the CDR3 reads TGTGCCAGCAGCTTACAGGGGGGAGTGACCCAGTACTTC. Protein: CASSLQGGVTQYF.